This TCR beta chain derives from a study of CD8 T cells in Susac syndrome. Random hexamers were used to reverse transcribe about 0.5 to 1 ug of RNA. Amplification of TCR beta CDR3 across 54 Vbeta and 13 Jbeta was performed with immunoSEQ multiplex PCR. Each CDR3 protein is one row after TCRdb ran MiXCR on the immunoSEQ multiplex PCR reads. The table includes about 84,000 distinct CDR3 sequences, just under 95% detected once. The CDR3 has 16 residues. Germline V lookup: CDR1 MGHRA, CDR2 YSYEKL. Trimming took 3 bases from V and 8 from J; bases not matched to a gene: 12. Sequencing of TCR beta was carried out in blood CD8+ and CD4+ T cells. The TEMRA cells underwent FACS enrichment, while the CD8+ and CD4+ T cells underwent negative isolation.

The sample taken for sequencing was CD8+ T cells from PBMCs. V usage is TRBV4-1 and J usage is TRBJ2-1; 8 nucleotides match TRBD1. The sequence came from a human donor in good health. Here the CDR3 DNA reads TGCGCCAGCAGCCACCCTGGACAGGGCGCTGTCGATGAGCAGTTCTTC. Amino acid sequence: CASSHPGQGAVDEQFF.